This T cell receptor (beta chain) was recorded in a study of blood T cell repertoires in COVID-19. Study background: COVID-19 samples collected from the United States, Italy and Spain covered acute and convalescent phases.

This CDR3 has 15 amino acids. The junction had 6 bases not matched to a gene; V was cut back by 1 base and J by 5 bases. The V gene's germline CDR1 is LNHDA and CDR2 SQIVND (reference sequence). In the authors' workflow: Researchers report that nucleated cell counts were estimated from reference gene primer amplification. The data were produced by immunoSEQ multiplex PCR, yet TCRdb's version contains in-frame clones alone and is incomplete. Clone size and the V and J calls come from that table; the DNA yielded D and trimming. The profile shows some 340,000 clones, 85% of them singletons. V and J are TRBV19 and TRBJ2-3, with 7 bases lining up with TRBD2. This receptor was taken from a young woman with acute or convalescent COVID-19. The sample was peripheral blood. CDR3 amino acids: CASSIVREKLDTQYF. CDR3 DNA sequence: TGTGCCAGTAGTATAGTGCGGGAGAAGTTAGATACGCAGTATTTT.